The present TCR beta chain was sequenced within a study of brain T cells in children with intractable seizures. Study-wide points: Only CDR3 sequence similarity suggested viral specificity, without known HCMV serostatus. Pre- and post-surgery blood differed in depth, so pre-surgery absences may be undersampling.

This table comes from immunoSEQ multiplex PCR, and its TCRdb copy is limited to in-frame clones, with some not included. The sample lists about 41,000 clones; around nine tenths were seen once. Comments on this clone: What it recognizes is unknown.

CDR1 is LGHNT and CDR2 is FRNRAP in the germline V gene. Trimming left V 1 base short and J 1 base short, with 10 bases between. This CDR3 has 15 residues. The sequenced cases were selected for having the highest brain T cell transcript signatures. This sequence joins TRBV12-5 and TRBJ1-1; D is unclear. The receptor was isolated from a girl between 2 and 10 years old with tuberous sclerosis and intractable seizures. The source was peripheral blood, collected at surgery. In DNA form, the CDR3 reads TGTGCTAGTGGTTTGGAGGTTGGAGGGAACACTGAAGCTTTCTTT. It is translated as CASGLEVGGNTEAFF.